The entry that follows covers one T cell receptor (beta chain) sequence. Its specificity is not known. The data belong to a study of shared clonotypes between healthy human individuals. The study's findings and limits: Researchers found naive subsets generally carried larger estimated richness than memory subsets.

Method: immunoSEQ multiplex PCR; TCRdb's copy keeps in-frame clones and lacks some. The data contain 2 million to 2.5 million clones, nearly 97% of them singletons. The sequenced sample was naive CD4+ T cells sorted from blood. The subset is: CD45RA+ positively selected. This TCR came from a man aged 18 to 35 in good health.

The CDR3 region has the DNA TGTGCCAGCTGGCGGGGGGGGGCTCCAGATACGCAGTATTTT. Amino acid sequence: CASWRGGAPDTQYF. The rearrangement joins TRBV6-5 to TRBJ2-3, with TRBD2 matching 9 bases. The CDR3 runs 14 residues. Germline values: CDR1 MNHEY, CDR2 SVGAGI. With V trimmed by 8 bases and J by 4 bases, 7 bases remained unmatched.